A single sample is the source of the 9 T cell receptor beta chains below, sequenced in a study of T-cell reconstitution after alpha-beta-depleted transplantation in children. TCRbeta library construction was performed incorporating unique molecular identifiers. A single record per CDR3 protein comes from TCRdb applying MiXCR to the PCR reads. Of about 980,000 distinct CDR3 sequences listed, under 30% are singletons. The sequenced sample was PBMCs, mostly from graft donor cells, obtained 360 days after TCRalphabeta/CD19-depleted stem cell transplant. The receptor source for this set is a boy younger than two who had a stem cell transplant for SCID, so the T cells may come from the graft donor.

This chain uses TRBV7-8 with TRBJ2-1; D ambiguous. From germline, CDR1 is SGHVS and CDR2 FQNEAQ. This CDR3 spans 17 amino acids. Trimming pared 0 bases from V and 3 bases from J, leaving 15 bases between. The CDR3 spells CASSLAGSNKHYNEQFF. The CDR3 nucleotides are TGTGCCAGCAGCTTAGCCGGTTCAAACAAGCACTACAATGAGCAGTTCTTC.

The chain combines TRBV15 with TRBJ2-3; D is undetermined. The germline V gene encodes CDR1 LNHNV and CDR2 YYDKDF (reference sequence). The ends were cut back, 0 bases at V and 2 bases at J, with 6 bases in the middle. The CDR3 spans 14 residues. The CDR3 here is CATSRDLVTDTQYF. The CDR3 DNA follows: TGTGCCACCAGCAGAGATCTAGTCACAGATACGCAGTATTTT. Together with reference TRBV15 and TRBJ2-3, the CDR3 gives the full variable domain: DAMVIQNPRYQVTQFGKPVTLSCSQTLNHNVMYWYQQKSSQAPKLLFHYYDKDFNNEADTPDNFQSRRPNTSFCFLDIRSPGLGDTAMYLCATSRDLVTDTQYFGPGTRLTVL.

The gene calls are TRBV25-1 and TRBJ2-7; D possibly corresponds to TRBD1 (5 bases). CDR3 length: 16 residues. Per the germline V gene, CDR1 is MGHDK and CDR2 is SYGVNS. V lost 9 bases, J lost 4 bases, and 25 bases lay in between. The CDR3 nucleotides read TGTGCCAGGCTCCCTCGGACACCCTTTGGGGATTACGAGCAGTACTTC. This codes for CARLPRTPFGDYEQYF.

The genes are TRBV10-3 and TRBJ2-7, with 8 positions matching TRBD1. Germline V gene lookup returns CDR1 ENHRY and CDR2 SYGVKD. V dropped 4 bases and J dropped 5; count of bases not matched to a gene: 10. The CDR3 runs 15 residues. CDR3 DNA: TGTGCCATCAGTGGGACAGGGTTCGGTGGAGACGAGCAGTACTTC. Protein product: CAISGTGFGGDEQYF.

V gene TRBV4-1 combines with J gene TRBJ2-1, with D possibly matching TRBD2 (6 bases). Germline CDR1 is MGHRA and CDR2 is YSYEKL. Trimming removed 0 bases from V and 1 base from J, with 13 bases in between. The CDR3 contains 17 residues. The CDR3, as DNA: TGCGCCAGCAGCCAAGAGCCCAGGGCGGGGTCCTACAATGAGCAGTTCTTC. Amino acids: CASSQEPRAGSYNEQFF.

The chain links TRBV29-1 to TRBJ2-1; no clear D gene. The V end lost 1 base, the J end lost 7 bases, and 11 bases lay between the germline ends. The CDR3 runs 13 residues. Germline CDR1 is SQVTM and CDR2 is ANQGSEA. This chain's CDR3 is CSVEVRVLNEQFF. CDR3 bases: TGCAGCGTTGAAGTAAGGGTTCTAAATGAGCAGTTCTTC.

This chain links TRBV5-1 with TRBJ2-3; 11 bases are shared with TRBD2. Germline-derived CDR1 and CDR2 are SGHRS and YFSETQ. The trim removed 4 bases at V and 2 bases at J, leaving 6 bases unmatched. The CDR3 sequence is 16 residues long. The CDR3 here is CASSAGTSGLTDTQYF. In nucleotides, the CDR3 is TGCGCCAGCAGCGCCGGGACTAGCGGCCTCACAGATACGCAGTATTTT.

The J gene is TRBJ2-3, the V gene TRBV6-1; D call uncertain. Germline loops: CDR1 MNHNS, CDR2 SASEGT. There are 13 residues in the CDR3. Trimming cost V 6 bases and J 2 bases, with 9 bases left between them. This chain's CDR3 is CASRLLPTDTQYF. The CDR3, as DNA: TGTGCCAGCAGACTTCTACCCACAGATACGCAGTATTTT.

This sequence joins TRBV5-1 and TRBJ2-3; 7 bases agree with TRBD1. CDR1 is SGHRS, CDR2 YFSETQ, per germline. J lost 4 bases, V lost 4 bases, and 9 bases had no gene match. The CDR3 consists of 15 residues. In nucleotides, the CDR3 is TGCGCCAGCAGCCCCGACAGGGTGAAGTCAGATACGCAGTATTTT. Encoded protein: CASSPDRVKSDTQYF.